Sequencing of this TCR beta chain was carried out in a study of shared clonotypes between healthy human individuals. The assay was immunoSEQ multiplex PCR, and TCRdb's table has in-frame clones only and misses some. The table lists 950,000 to 1,100,000 clones, around 82% of them singletons, with roughly 0.61% in the top ten. A note on this clone: What it recognizes is unknown.

Study-level points and caveats: Clonotype sharing among donors likely depends on sequencing depth.

This CDR3 comprises 17 residues. Trimming removed 2 bases from V and 4 bases from J; junction bases left unmatched: 7. The germline gives CDR1 SGHVS, CDR2 FQNEAQ. Sample: memory CD4+ T cells from PBMCs. The subset denotes: CD45RA-negative fraction. This receptor was identified in a man aged 18 to 30 in good health. Some clones in this sample may be carry-over from other donors' samples. The V and J genes are TRBV7-8 and TRBJ2-7, with 14 bases lining up with TRBD2. The CDR3 spells CASSLRRLAGGPYEQYF. In DNA form, the CDR3 reads TGTGCCAGCAGCTTAAGGCGACTAGCGGGAGGGCCTTACGAGCAGTACTTC.